The clone carrying this TCR beta chain was recorded a few times. No antigen is known for it. This sample stems from a study of T cell repertoires in cytomegalovirus infection. Study context: It can be stated that public TCR beta signatures indicated CMV infection as well as a matching HLA type. General study points: CMV-specific HLA-C-restricted TCR beta clonotypes dominated the ex vivo response. Frequencies of public TCR beta families were cumulated, and this identified carriers of CMV plus the relevant HLA.

V shed 2 bases and J shed 8 bases, with 15 bases lying between them. The CDR3 has 15 residues. Looked up from germline, CDR1 is SGHAT and CDR2 is FQNNGV. TCRdb passed the reads through MiXCR, listing each CDR3 protein once. The data hold about 500,000 distinct CDR3 sequences, with around 35% observed a single time. The chain employs TRBV11-2 and TRBJ1-4; possibly TRBD1 for D (5 bases). The sequences come from cultured PBMCs, collected from culture after CMV antigen stimulation. The receptor was derived from a human donor in good health (CMV status not recorded). Some clones in this sample may be carry-over from other donors' samples. CDR3 coding DNA: TGTGCCAGCAGCTTAAACCCCGGGGGAGGAGAAAAACTGTTTTTT. This gives the protein CASSLNPGGGEKLFF.